The 4 T cell receptor beta chains given below trace back to one sample, sequenced in a study of blood T cell repertoires in COVID-19. Sequencing used immunoSEQ multiplex PCR; TCRdb keeps in-frame clones, though not all of them. The sample contains roughly 240,000 clones, 85% of which appear only once. Sequencing input: PBMCs or T cells enriched from blood (not recorded which). These receptors all come from a woman aged 50 to 65 with acute COVID-19.

The V and J genes are TRBV5-1 and TRBJ2-7; TRBD2 agrees at 8 bases. CDR3 length: 15 amino acids. The V gene's germline CDR1 is SGHRS and CDR2 YFSETQ. The V and J ends lost 1 base and 0 bases, in that order; junction bases with no gene match: 3. CDR3 amino acids: CASSLTSGSSYEQYF. DNA for the CDR3: TGCGCCAGCAGCTTGACTAGCGGTAGCTCCTACGAGCAGTACTTC.

This rearrangement joins TRBV9 to TRBJ2-5; D is perhaps TRBD1 (5 bases). The V end was cut by 4 bases, the J end by 5 bases, with 18 bases between. The CDR3 runs 15 residues. Germline-derived CDR1 and CDR2 are SGDLS and YYNGEE. The CDR3 coding sequence is TGTGCCAGCAGCAGCGAGGAACAGGAGAGGGAGACCCAGTACTTC. Amino acids: CASSSEEQERETQYF. Full variable domain (missing parts from reference TRBV9 and TRBJ2-5): DSGVTQTPKHLITATGQRVTLRCSPRSGDLSVYWYQQSLDQGLQFLIQYYNGEERAKGNILERFSAQQFPDLHSELNLSSLELGDSALYFCASSSEEQERETQYFGPGTRLLVL.

There are a few counts of this clone. The chain has TRBV30 and TRBJ2-1; the D gene is possibly TRBD2 (5 bases). The V gene lost 3 bases and the J gene lost 9 bases, with 15 bases spanning the gap. Looked up from germline, CDR1 is GTSNPN and CDR2 is SVGIG (reference sequence). This CDR3 comprises 13 residues. The CDR3 bases are TGTGCCTGGAGGCCAACTAGGGCAGGTGAGCAGTTCTTC. It specifies CAWRPTRAGEQFF.

The chain has TRBV7-8 and TRBJ1-6; D not resolved. V was trimmed by 2 bases and J by 9 bases, leaving 20 bases between them. The germline V gene encodes CDR1 SGHVS and CDR2 FQNEAQ. This CDR3 contains 17 residues. The CDR3 sequence is CASSLPSLGSYPSPLHF. In nucleotides, the CDR3 is TGTGCCAGCAGCTTACCTAGCTTAGGCTCCTATCCTTCACCCCTCCACTTT. The whole variable domain, filled in from reference TRBV7-8 and TRBJ1-6, reads GAGVSQSPRYKVAKRGQDVALRCDPISGHVSLFWYQQALGQGPEFLTYFQNEAQLDKSGLPSDRFFAERPEGSVSTLKIQRTQQEDSAVYLCASSLPSLGSYPSPLHFGNGTRLTVT.